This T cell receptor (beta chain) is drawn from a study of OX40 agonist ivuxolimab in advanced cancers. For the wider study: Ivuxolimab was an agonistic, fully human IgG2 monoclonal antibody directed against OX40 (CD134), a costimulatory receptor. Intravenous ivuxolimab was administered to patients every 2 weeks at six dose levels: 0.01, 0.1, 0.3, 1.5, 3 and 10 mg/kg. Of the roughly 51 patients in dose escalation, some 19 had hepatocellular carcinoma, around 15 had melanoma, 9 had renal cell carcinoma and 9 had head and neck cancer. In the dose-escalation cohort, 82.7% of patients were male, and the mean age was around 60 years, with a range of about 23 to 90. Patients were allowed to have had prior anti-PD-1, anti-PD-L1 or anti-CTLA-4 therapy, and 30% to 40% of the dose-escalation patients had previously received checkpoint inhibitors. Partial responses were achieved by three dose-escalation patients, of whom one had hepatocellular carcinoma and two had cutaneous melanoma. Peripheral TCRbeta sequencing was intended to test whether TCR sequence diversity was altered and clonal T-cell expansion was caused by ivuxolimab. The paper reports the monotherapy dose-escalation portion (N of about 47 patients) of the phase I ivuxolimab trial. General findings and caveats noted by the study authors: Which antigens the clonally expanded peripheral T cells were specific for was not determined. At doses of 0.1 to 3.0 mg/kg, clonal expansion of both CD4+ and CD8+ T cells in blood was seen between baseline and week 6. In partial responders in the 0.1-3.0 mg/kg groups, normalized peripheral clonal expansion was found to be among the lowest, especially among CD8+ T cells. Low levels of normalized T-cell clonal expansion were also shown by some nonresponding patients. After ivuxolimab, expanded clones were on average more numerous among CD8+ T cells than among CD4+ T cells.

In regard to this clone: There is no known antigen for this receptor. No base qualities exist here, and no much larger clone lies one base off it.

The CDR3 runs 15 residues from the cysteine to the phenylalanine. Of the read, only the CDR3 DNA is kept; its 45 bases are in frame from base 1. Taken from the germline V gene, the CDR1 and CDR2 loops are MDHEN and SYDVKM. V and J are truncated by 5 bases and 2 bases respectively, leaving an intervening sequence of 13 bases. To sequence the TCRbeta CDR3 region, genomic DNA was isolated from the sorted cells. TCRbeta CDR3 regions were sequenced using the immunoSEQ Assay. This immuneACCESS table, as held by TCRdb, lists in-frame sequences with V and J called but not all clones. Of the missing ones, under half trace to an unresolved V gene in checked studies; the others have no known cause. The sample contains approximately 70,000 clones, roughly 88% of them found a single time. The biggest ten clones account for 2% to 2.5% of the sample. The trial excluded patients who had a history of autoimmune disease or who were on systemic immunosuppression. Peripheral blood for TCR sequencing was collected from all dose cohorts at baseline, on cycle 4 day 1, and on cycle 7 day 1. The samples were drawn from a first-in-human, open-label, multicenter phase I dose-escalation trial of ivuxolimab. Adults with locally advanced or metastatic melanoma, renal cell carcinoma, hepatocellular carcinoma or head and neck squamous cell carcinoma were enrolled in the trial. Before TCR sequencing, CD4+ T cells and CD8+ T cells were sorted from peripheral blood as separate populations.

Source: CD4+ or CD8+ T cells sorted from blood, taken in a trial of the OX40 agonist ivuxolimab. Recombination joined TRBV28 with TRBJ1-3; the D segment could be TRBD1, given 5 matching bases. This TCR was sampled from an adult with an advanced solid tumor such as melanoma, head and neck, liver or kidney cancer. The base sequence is TGTGCCAGCAGTATCGACAGCTCGGCTGGAAACACCATATATTTT. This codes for CASSIDSSAGNTIYF. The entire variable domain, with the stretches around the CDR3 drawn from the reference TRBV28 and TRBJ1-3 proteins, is DVKVTQSSRYLVKRTGEKVFLECVQDMDHENMFWYRQDPGLGLRLIYFSYDVKMKEKGDIPEGYSVSREKKERFSLILESASTNQTSMYLCASSIDSSAGNTIYFGEGSWLTVV.